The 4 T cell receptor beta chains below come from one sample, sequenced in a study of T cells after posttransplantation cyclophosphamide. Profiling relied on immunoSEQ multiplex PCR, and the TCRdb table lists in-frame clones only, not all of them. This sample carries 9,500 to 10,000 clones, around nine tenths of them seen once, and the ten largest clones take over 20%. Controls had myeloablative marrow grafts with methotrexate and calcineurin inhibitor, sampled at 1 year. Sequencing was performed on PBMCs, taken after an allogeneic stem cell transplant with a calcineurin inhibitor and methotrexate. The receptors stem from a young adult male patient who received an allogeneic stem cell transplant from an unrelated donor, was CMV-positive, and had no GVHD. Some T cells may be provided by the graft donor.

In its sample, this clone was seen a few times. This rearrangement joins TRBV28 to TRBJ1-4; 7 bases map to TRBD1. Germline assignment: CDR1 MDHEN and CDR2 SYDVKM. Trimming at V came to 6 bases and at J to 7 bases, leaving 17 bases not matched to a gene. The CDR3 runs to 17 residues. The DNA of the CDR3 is TGTGCCAGCAGCTCTTTACCTTGGGACAGATCGAGTGAAAAACTGTTTTTT. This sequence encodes CASSSLPWDRSSEKLFF.

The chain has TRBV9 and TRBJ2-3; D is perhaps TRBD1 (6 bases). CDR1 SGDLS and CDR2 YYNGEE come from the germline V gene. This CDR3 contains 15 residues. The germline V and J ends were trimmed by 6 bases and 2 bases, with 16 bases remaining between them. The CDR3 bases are TGTGCCAGCACCCCGGGACACGGACTCACAGATACGCAGTATTTT. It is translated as CASTPGHGLTDTQYF. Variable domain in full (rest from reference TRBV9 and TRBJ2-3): DSGVTQTPKHLITATGQRVTLRCSPRSGDLSVYWYQQSLDQGLQFLIQYYNGEERAKGNILERFSAQQFPDLHSELNLSSLELGDSALYFCASTPGHGLTDTQYFGPGTRLTVL.

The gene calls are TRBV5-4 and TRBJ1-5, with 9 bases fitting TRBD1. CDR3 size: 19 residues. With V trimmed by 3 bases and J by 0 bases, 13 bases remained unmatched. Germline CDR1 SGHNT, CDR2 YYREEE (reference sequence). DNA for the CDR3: TGTGCCAGCAGCTCAACAGGGGGCTCGGGGGCCTTTAGCAATCAGCCCCAGCATTTT. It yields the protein CASSSTGGSGAFSNQPQHF.

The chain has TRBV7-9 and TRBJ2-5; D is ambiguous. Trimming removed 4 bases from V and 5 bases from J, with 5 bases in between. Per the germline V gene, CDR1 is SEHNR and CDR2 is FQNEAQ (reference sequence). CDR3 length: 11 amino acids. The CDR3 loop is CASSSRETQYF. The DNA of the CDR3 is TGTGCCAGCAGCTCCAGGGAGACCCAGTACTTC.